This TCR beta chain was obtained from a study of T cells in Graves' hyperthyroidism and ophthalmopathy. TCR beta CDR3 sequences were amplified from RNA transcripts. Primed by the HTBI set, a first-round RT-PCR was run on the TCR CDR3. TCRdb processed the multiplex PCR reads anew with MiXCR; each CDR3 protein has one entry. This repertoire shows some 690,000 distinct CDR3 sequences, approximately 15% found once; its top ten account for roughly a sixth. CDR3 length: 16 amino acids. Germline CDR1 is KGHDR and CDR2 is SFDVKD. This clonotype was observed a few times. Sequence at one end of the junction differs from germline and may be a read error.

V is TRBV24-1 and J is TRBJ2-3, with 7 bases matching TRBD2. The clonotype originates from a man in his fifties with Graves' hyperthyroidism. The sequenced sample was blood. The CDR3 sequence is CAASDPGLVLTDTQYF. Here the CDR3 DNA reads TGTGCCGCCAGTGATCCTGGACTAGTACTCACAGATACGCAGTATTTT.